The T cell receptor (beta chain) described here comes from a study of blood T cell repertoires in COVID-19. Between the trimmed V and J ends, which lost 7 bases and 6 bases, there was a span of 19 bases. Germline V CDR1 and CDR2: MDHEN, SYDVKM. The CDR3 is made up of 14 amino acids. Assay: immunoSEQ multiplex PCR; the TCRdb copy retains only in-frame clones and omits some. The sample shows under 300,000 clones, 86% of them seen only once. What was sequenced was peripheral blood. This chain connects TRBV28 to TRBJ2-7; D perhaps matches TRBD1 (6 bases). This receptor was identified in a man aged 55 to 70 with acute or convalescent COVID-19. The CDR3 is CASTPRDTYLEQYF. CDR3 bases: TGTGCCAGCACCCCTCGGGACACCTACCTCGAGCAGTACTTC.